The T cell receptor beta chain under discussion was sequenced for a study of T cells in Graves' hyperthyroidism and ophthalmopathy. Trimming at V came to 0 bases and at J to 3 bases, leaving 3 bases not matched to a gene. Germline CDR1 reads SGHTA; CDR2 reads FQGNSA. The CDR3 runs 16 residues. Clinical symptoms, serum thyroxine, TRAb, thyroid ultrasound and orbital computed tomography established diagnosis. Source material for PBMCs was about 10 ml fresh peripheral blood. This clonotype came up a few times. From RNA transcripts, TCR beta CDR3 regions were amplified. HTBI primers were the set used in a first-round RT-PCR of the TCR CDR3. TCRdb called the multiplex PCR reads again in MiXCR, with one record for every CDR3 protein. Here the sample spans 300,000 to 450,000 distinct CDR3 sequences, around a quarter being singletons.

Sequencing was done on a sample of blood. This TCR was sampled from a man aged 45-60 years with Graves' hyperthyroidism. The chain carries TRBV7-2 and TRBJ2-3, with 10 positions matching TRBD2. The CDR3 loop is CASSLAPSGSTDTQYF. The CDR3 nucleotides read TGTGCCAGCAGCTTAGCGCCTAGCGGGAGTACAGATACGCAGTATTTT.